The source of this TCR beta chain is a study of blood T cell repertoires in COVID-19. The CDR3 extends over 15 amino acids. The V end was cut by 0 bases, the J end by 2 bases, with 12 bases between. Germline V lookup: CDR1 SGDLS, CDR2 YYNGEE. Method: immunoSEQ multiplex PCR; TCRdb's copy keeps in-frame clones and lacks some. The sample contains about 150,000 clones, around nine tenths of which appear only once. This chain links TRBV9 with TRBJ2-7; tentatively, D is TRBD2 (6 bases). This clonotype originated in a woman aged 70-85 years with acute or convalescent COVID-19. The source material was peripheral blood. CDR3 DNA: TGTGCCAGCAGCGTAGCGGTAGGCGGGGCCTACGAGCAGTACTTC. This codes for CASSVAVGGAYEQYF.